This T cell receptor beta chain appears in the sequencing data of a study of PD-1 blockade in classical Hodgkin lymphoma. Noted time point: cycle 4 day 1 (C4D1), after five to seven weeks of nivolumab. Every patient experienced relapse after autologous stem cell transplantation, and brentuximab vedotin exposure varied. Whole-study results and caveats: Patients excluded were those beginning nivolumab under 1 year after ASCT. The origin of the repertoire differences remains undefined, with disease activity or prior therapy as possible causes. TCR diversity at baseline was reported to be reduced in newly diagnosed patients relative to healthy donors.

Repertoires were generated with immunoSEQ multiplex PCR, while TCRdb's copy carries only in-frame clones and drops some. The sample holds nearly 50,000 clones, under 80% seen once. The CDR3 contains 12 residues. Trimming shortened V by 5 bases and J by 3 bases, and 7 bases separated the two germline ends. Germline values: CDR1 LNHDA, CDR2 SQIVND (reference sequence). A remark on this clone: Its specificity is unknown.

The chain recombines TRBV19 with TRBJ1-2; no firm D call. The TCR was taken from a human donor with classical Hodgkin lymphoma. Sample: peripheral blood mononuclear cells (PBMCs), taken before the fourth cycle of nivolumab. CDR3 bases: TGTGCCAGTAGTGACACCTACTATGGCTACACCTTC. Its translation is CASSDTYYGYTF.